The next 2 T cell receptor beta chains were all read from a single sample in a study of early T cells in non-severe SARS-CoV-2 infection. From the 5' RACE reads, TCRdb called clonotypes with MiXCR, one entry per CDR3 protein. The sample holds roughly 90,000 distinct CDR3 sequences, about 15% seen once. The sequencing sample was made of whole blood. These receptors were collected from an adult who was a healthcare worker with PCR-confirmed SARS-CoV-2 infection or an uninfected control (not recorded which).

This clonotype was counted a few times. The chain uses TRBV28 and TRBJ2-7; D is perhaps TRBD2 (5 bases). Germline lookup yields CDR1 MDHEN and CDR2 SYDVKM. Trimming stripped 1 base from V and 5 bases from J, with 12 bases between. This CDR3 has 14 residues. The DNA of the CDR3 is TGTGCCAGCAGTTTATTTACTCTCGGGGACGAGCAGTACTTC. Encoded protein: CASSLFTLGDEQYF.

The V and J genes are TRBV7-2 and TRBJ2-6; D ambiguous. V was clipped by 5 bases and J by 2 bases, with 13 bases between them. This CDR3 has 16 residues. CDR1 and CDR2 (germline): SGHTA, FQGNSA. CDR3 sequence (DNA): TGTGCCAGCAGCCTAAGGGAAGGTACTGGGGCCAACGTCCTGACTTTC. Translated, it gives CASSLREGTGANVLTF. The complete variable domain, with remaining parts taken from reference TRBV7-2 and TRBJ2-6, reads GAGVSQSPSNKVTEKGKDVELRCDPISGHTALYWYRQSLGQGLEFLIYFQGNSAPDKSGLPSDRFSAERTGGSVSTLTIQRTQQEDSAVYLCASSLREGTGANVLTFGAGSRLTVL.